These T cell receptor beta chains were read from a single sample in a study of blood T cell repertoires in COVID-19. Some clones are missing from TCRdb's copy, which holds only in-frame ones; the method was immunoSEQ multiplex PCR. Among over 200,000 clones, about 80% were seen once, and the ten largest hold more than 2.5%. Sequenced sample: peripheral blood. These receptors were obtained from a woman over 75 with acute or convalescent COVID-19. The CDR3 runs from the conserved cysteine through the conserved F or W. Fields, in order: J gene, V gene, clone size, D gene, CDR3 DNA, CDR3 protein. A D gene is named only where the DNA matches it firmly. The size of a clone is reported for some rows only, either as once, few or many, or as a class for expanded clones.

TRBJ1-5	TRBV19	NA	TRBD1	TGTGCCACACGGACAGGGGGAGGCAATCAGCCCCAGCATTTT	CATRTGGGNQPQHF
TRBJ1-3	TRBV6-1	NA	NA	TGTGCCAGCAGTGAATTCGGGAGGAGTAACACCATATATTTT	CASSEFGRSNTIYF
TRBJ1-1	TRBV18	few	TRBD1	TGTGCCAGCTCACCACTGACAGGGGACATTGAAGCTTTCTTT	CASSPLTGDIEAFF
TRBJ1-3	TRBV7-2	NA	NA	TGTGCCAGCAGCTCACAGGGTTCTGGAAACACCATATATTTT	CASSSQGSGNTIYF
TRBJ1-5	TRBV6-5	NA	NA	TGTGCCAGTAGTCTCCCGGGGGGCGGCAATCAGCCCCAGCATTTT	CASSLPGGGNQPQHF
TRBJ2-5	TRBV5-4	NA	NA	TGTGCCAGCAGCTGGGACTCCCAAGAGACCCAGTACTTC	CASSWDSQETQYF
TRBJ2-7	TRBV5-1	few	TRBD1	TGCGCCAGCAGCTCCACAGGGGGCTCCTACGAGCAGTACTTC	CASSSTGGSYEQYF
TRBJ1-1	TRBV3-1/TRBV3-2	NA	NA	TGTGCCAGCACCCTTGCGGGCACTGAAGCTTTCTTT	CASTLAGTEAFF
TRBJ2-2	TRBV7-2	once	TRBD1	TGTGCCAGCAGCTCGTGGACAGGGGCTTACACCGGGGAGCTGTTTTTT	CASSSWTGAYTGELFF
TRBJ2-7	TRBV7-2	NA	TRBD2	TGTGCCAGCAGCTTTGGGACTAGCGGGGGGAGCTCCTACGAGCAGTACTTC	CASSFGTSGGSSYEQYF
TRBJ2-3	TRBV18	NA	TRBD2	TGTGCCAGCTCACCACCGACTAGCGGGGGCTATACGCAGTATTTT	CASSPPTSGGYTQYF
TRBJ1-5	TRBV30	NA	TRBD1	TGTGCCTGGAGTCTCCGGGACAGGGGCTATAGCAATCAGCCCCAGCATTTT	CAWSLRDRGYSNQPQHF
TRBJ2-7	TRBV9	NA	TRBD1	TGTGCCAGCAGCCGCGGACAGGGAGGTTCCTACGAGCAGTACTTC	CASSRGQGGSYEQYF
TRBJ2-2	TRBV10-2	few	NA	TGCGCCAGCAGAGCGTTGGAGAACACCGGGGAGCTGTTTTTT	CASRALENTGELFF
TRBJ1-2	TRBV29-1	few	TRBD1	TGCAGCGTTCGACAGGGGACTGGGGGCTATGGCTACACCTTC	CSVRQGTGGYGYTF
TRBJ2-7	TRBV11-2	NA	TRBD1	TGTGCCAGCAGCTCCAAACAGGGGCCCGTCGAGCAGTACTTC	CASSSKQGPVEQYF
TRBJ2-2	TRBV10-1	NA	NA	TGCGCCAGTACTAGATCGCCCACCGGGGAGCTGTTTTTT	CASTRSPTGELFF
TRBJ2-7	TRBV7-9	NA	TRBD2	TGTGCCAGCAGCTTTGGACTAGCGAGCATCGAGCAGTACTTC	CASSFGLASIEQYF
TRBJ1-4	TRBV6-5	NA	TRBD1	TGTGCCAGCCGAGGGACAGCAAATGAAAAACTGTTTTTT	CASRGTANEKLFF
TRBJ2-5	TRBV10-3	few	TRBD2	TGTGCCATCAGTGGTAGCGGGGGCCAAGAGACCCAGTACTTC	CAISGSGGQETQYF
TRBJ2-1	TRBV5-6	few	TRBD2	TGTGCCAGCAGCTTGACTAGCGGTTACAATGAGCAGTTCTTC	CASSLTSGYNEQFF
TRBJ2-7	TRBV6-1	NA	TRBD1	TGTGCCAGCAGTGAATTCTCGTCAGGGGGCAGTTACGAGCAGTACTTC	CASSEFSSGGSYEQYF
TRBJ2-1	TRBV6-1	NA	TRBD2	TGTGCCAGCAGTGAAGTAGCGGGGTCCTACAATGAGCAGTTCTTC	CASSEVAGSYNEQFF
TRBJ1-1	TRBV6-2/TRBV6-3	NA	NA	TGTGCCAGCAGTACCGCTACAGGAAACACTGAAGCTTTCTTT	CASSTATGNTEAFF
TRBJ2-3	TRBV9	once	NA	TGTGCCAGCAGCATCCGAGCTAGCACAGATACGCAGTATTTT	CASSIRASTDTQYF
TRBJ1-1	TRBV29-1	NA	NA	TGCAGCGTTGATTCAGGGTCCACTGAAGCTTTCTTT	CSVDSGSTEAFF
TRBJ2-7	TRBV19	few	NA	TGTGCCAGTAGTATAGCCTCTACTTCCTACGAGCAGTACTTC	CASSIASTSYEQYF
TRBJ1-6	TRBV6-2/TRBV6-3	NA	TRBD1	TGTGCCAGCAGTTTGGGACAGGGAAATTCACCCCTCCACTTT	CASSLGQGNSPLHF
TRBJ1-2	TRBV5-1	few	NA	TGCGCCAGCAGCCTGGGACATGACTATGGCTACACCTTC	CASSLGHDYGYTF
TRBJ2-3	TRBV12-3/TRBV12-4	few	NA	TGTGCCAGCAGTAAACAGGATACGCAGTATTTT	CASSKQDTQYF
TRBJ1-4	TRBV4-1	NA	NA	TGCGCCAGCAGCCAAGTCAGGGGTTTCAGGGATGAAAAACTGTTTTTT	CASSQVRGFRDEKLFF
TRBJ1-1	TRBV24-1	NA	NA	TGTGCCACCGGGGGCAAACCAAAGAACACTGAAGCTTTCTTT	CATGGKPKNTEAFF
TRBJ1-1	TRBV18	NA	TRBD1	TGTGCCAGCTCACCACGACAGGGGGATGAAGCTTTCTTT	CASSPRQGDEAFF
TRBJ1-1	TRBV28	NA	NA	TGTGCCAGCAGGCCATCAGGGGTTTACGTGAACACTGAAGCTTTCTTT	CASRPSGVYVNTEAFF
TRBJ2-2	TRBV7-9	NA	NA	TGTGCCAGCAGCCTGAACACCGGGGAGCTGTTTTTT	CASSLNTGELFF
TRBJ2-3	TRBV7-2	NA	NA	TGTGCCAGCACCTACGGACAACTTCAGGATACGCAGTATTTT	CASTYGQLQDTQYF
TRBJ2-4	TRBV19	NA	TRBD1	TGTGCCAGTAGTTCTTCGATTCAGGGGGCTGGGCCCAAAAACATTCAGTACTTC	CASSSSIQGAGPKNIQYF
TRBJ1-1	TRBV2	NA	NA	TGTGCCAGCAGTGAACAGGGGACTGAAGCTTTCTTT	CASSEQGTEAFF
TRBJ1-2	TRBV18	NA	NA	TGTGCCAGCTCCCCGAAAGGGGTGTGGGAGGTCTATGGCTACACCTTC	CASSPKGVWEVYGYTF